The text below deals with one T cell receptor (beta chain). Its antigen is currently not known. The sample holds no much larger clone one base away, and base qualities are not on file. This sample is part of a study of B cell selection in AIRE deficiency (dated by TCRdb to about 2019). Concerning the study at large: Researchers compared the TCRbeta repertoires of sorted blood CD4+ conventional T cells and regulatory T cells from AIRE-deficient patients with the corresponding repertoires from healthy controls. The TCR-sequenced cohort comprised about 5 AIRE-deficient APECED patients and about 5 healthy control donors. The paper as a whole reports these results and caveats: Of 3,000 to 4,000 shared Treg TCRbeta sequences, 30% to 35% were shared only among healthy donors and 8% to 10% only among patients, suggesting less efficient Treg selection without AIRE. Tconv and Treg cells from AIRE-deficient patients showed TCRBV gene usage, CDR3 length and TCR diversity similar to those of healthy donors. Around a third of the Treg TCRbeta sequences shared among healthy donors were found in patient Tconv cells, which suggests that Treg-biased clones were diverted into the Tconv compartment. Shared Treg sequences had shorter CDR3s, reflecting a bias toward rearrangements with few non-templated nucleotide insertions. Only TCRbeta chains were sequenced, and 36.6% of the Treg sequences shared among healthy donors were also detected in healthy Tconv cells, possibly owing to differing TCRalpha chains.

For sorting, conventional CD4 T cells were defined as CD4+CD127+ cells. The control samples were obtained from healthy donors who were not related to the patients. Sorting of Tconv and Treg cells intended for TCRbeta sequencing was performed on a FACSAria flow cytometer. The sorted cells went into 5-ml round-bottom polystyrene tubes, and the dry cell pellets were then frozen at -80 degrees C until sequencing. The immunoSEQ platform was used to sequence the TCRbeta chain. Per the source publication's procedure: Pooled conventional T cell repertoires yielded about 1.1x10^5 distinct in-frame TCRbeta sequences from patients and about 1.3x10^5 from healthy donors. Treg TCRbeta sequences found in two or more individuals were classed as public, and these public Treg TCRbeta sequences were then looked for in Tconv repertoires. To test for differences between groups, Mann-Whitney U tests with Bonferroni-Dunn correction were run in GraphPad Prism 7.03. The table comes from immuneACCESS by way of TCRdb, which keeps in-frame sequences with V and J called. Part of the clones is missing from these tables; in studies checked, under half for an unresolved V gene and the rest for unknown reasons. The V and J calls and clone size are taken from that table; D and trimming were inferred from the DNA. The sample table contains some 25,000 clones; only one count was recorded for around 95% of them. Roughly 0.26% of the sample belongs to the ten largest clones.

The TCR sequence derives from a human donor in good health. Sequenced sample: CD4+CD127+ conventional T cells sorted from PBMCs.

Read as DNA, the sequence is TGTGCCAGCAGTCGGTCAGGGACAAACTATGGCTACACCTTC. Its coded protein is CASSRSGTNYGYTF. The rearrangement joined TRBV6-1 to TRBJ1-2; TRBD1 is a possible D gene, resting on 6 matching bases. The CDR3 holds 14 amino acids from the cysteine to the phenylalanine. Solely the CDR3 DNA is kept, with 42 bases framed from the first base. Looking up the germline V gene yields CDR1 MNHNS and CDR2 SASEGT. The junction shows trimming of 5 bases on V and 2 bases on J, plus 12 bases between the germline ends.